This TCR beta chain was observed in a study of cytomegalovirus exposure and HLA in healthy donors (TCRdb year 2017). With regard to the full study: An earlier analysis of several hundred of the donors reported under 300 Gb of sequence data and roughly 120 million unique TCR beta sequences obtained from roughly 170 million T cells. A later genetic analysis used genome-wide SNP genotypes for about 60% of the roughly 700 donors, treating that subset as a discovery cohort. The study was designed to test whether signatures of past pathogen exposure could be identified by cataloging public T cell receptors. Besides the first cohort of around 700 subjects, a separate validation cohort made up of roughly 120 different subjects was used. Both class I and class II loci were covered by HLA typing, at four-digit resolution. The genetic ancestry cluster associated with self-reported Caucasian donors included over 80% of the 398 genotyped donors. The study profiled the T cell repertoires of under 700 subjects by immunosequencing and related them to cytomegalovirus serostatus. In the later analysis, no new phenotypic data were used to find candidate immune exposures; instead, reliance was placed on TCR beta sequences and their occurrence across donors. Donor age, sex, ethnicity and CMV serostatus were compiled alongside the repertoire data. All discovery cohort repertoires had been generated using a single sequencing platform. About 330 gigabases of sequencing data and approximately 92 million unique TCR sequences made up an early release that covered approximately 620 HLA-typed donors. Typing coverage varied by locus: roughly 629-630 donors for A, B, C, DRB1 and DQB1; around 560 for DQA1; more than 600 for DPA1; about 450 for DPB1. Among some 410 genotyped donors of the cohort, an average of roughly 240,000 unique TCR beta nucleotide sequences were sequenced per donor, roughly 18% of them non-productive. To predict cytomegalovirus infection status, the study brought together high-throughput TCR immunosequencing, statistical association of individual TCRs with disease status, and machine learning. A later analysis re-examined previously published TCR beta repertoires from roughly 720 donors and added high-resolution HLA genotyping to investigate patterns of TCR occurrence. In an earlier analysis of 587 of the donors, high-throughput TCR beta sequencing was used to judge whether each TCR beta V gene segment behaved as functional or pseudogenic. Roughly five DR-DQ haplotypes were treated as single units for association and clustering because of strong linkage in the cohort. The paper's findings and limits, for the study overall: Compared with the roughly 670-donor mean, donors in an Asian-associated ancestry cluster had fewer N-insertions in productive TCRs, according to a later genetic analysis. A few of the identified cytomegalovirus-associated TCR beta chains were confirmed in vitro to be specific for cytomegalovirus antigens. In a later analysis, around 15,000 TCR beta sequences were associated with specific HLA alleles at a false discovery rate of 0.05. Roughly uniform sequencing depth across donors was assumed in presence/absence analyses, although this assumption may not hold. A further reported finding was that TCR beta sequences accurately predicted the HLA-A and HLA-B alleles for most subjects in the first cohort. Because the 87-base-pair reads could not distinguish some IMGT-functional V segments, including TRBV6-2 and TRBV6-3, those segments were excluded. Most TCR sequences were seen in very few donors, while some public TCRs were found in many individuals. The authors suggested that the approach could potentially be generalized to other disease states and immunological phenotypes. In an earlier analysis of around 600 of the donors, most TCR beta V segments appeared in productive rearrangements about 90% or about 30% of the time, broadly matching IMGT annotations. The classifier was reported to diagnose cytomegalovirus status with high specificity and sensitivity in both the original and validation cohorts. In a later genetic analysis, a missense DCLRE1C variant was associated with V-gene and J-gene trimming of TCR beta chains, and the association was replicated in an independent cohort. Strong co-occurrence of HLA alleles, especially DR and DQ, made assigning TCR associations to individual alleles difficult. Linkage disequilibrium might explain the correlated functional status among segregating V segments, but an unknown experimental factor could not be excluded. Most CMV-associated TCR beta chains appeared to be HLA-restricted in a later analysis, and the HLA associations seemed to be driven largely by CMV exposure. A later analysis found that HLA-associated TCR beta chains were more clonally expanded and had lower generation probabilities than equally common non-associated chains. In a later analysis, TCR association rates were found to vary across HLA loci, with the most associated TCRs seen for DRB1 alleles and the fewest for HLA-C alleles. Because some donors lacked HLA typing at each locus, the association tests relied only on the typed subset. A total of some 180 TCR beta chains were listed by the study as associated with cytomegalovirus. A later analysis reported that several top co-occurrence clusters appeared linked to parvovirus B19, influenza, CMV and Epstein-Barr virus. The only immune exposure information available for the cohort was CMV serostatus. Roughly 15 rarely observed V segments, including chromosome 9 orphons, were excluded from the earlier analysis of about 610 of the donors because counts were too low. A cluster of highly shared sequence variants was judged likely to represent a technical artifact of the sequencing pipeline. Only TCR beta chains were sequenced in this cohort, and the absence of alpha or paired-chain data limited detectable features.

A distance of 8 bases separates the germline ends of V and J, which lose 7 bases and 3 bases respectively. Spanning cysteine to phenylalanine, the CDR3 consists of 11 amino acids. Only the CDR3 portion is preserved as DNA: 33 bases, with reading frame beginning at the first base. In the germline V gene (reference sequence), CDR1 corresponds to SGHKS and CDR2 to YYEKEE. The cohort consisted of hundreds of healthy bone marrow donors. At the time of sampling, all cohort members were nominally healthy, though unrecorded immune exposures were likely present. The donor was CMV seronegative and was included in the group of a few hundred seronegative cohort members. Every donor gave a peripheral blood sample, and the peripheral blood mononuclear cells from that sample were used for TCR beta sequencing. The Qiagen DNeasy Blood Extraction Kit was used to extract genomic DNA from the blood cell samples. Library prep was done by the immunoSEQ multiplex PCR assay. A mixture of 60 forward primers for TCR Vbeta segments and 13 reverse primers for TCR Jbeta segments was used in the multiplex PCR. The CDR3 region of rearranged TCR beta genes was amplified from genomic DNA by a multiplex PCR assay. The Illumina HiSeq System was used to sequence the amplified TCR beta libraries as 87-base-pair reads. Turning to the authors' computational methods: In a later analysis, some 80 million unique TCR beta chains were counted across the 650 to 750 repertoires, and some 10 million of these chains were shared by at least two donors. To remove PCR and sequencing errors, raw reads were error-corrected and collapsed into unique sequences using a nearest-neighbor algorithm that merged closely related sequences. To assign V, D and J gene segments, CDR3 sequences were aligned to IMGT reference sequences. For a sequence to be retained, at least a six-nucleotide match to both a V gene segment and a J gene segment was required. Rearrangements were called productive when the CDR3 lacked stop codons and stayed in frame with V and J; all others were non-productive. CDR3 was defined according to IMGT convention as the region running from the second conserved V-encoded cysteine to the conserved J-encoded phenylalanine. Sequences without an unambiguous match to a single V gene segment were excluded from the earlier analysis of a few hundred of the donors. In an earlier analysis of roughly 600 of the donors, a V segment was called functional when productive rearrangements were above 56.7%, and segregating when the standard deviation between donors exceeded 5%. A statistical classification framework was developed to diagnose cytomegalovirus status using the catalog of TCR beta chain sequences. In a later analysis, V and J genes were assigned by comparing TCR nucleotide sequences against IMGT/GENE-DB human TR gene sequences. A later analysis assigned CDR3 sequences and most-parsimonious VDJ recombination scenarios with the TCRdist pipeline. In a later analysis, each TCR beta chain was defined by its CDR3 amino acid sequence together with its V-gene family, and reads lacking a unique V-gene family were excluded. A later analysis removed 550 to 650 highly shared, low-generation-probability nucleotide sequences to deal with suspected cross-contamination and a sequencing artifact. In a later analysis, a clonal expansion index for each public chain was calculated from normalized within-repertoire ranks of inferred template counts. A later analysis computed generation probabilities with a VDJ recombination model fitted to out-of-frame rearrangements, and checked the results against IGoR. Hypergeometric tests were used in a later analysis to score TCR-TCR, TCR-HLA and TCR-CMV co-occurrence, with a repertoire-size bias correction applied to the TCR pairs. To estimate false discovery rates, a later analysis permuted the HLA or CMV assignments 20 times. A later analysis grouped co-occurring TCRs with DBSCAN, adding TCRdist sequence similarity when clustering within HLA-allele-positive subsets. For co-occurrence clustering, repertoires with fewer than 30,000 or more than 120,000 public chains were excluded, along with about five repertoires with anomalous nucleotide sharing. TCRdb holds this immuneACCESS table with in-frame rearrangements only. Some clones are missing; in checked studies, unresolved V genes explain under half, and the rest has no known cause. V and J calls plus clone size are reproduced from that table; the DNA served to infer D and trimming. This sample's table lists over 90,000 clones. The ten most abundant clones make up about 3% of the sample.

As for this clone: Its target antigen remains unknown.

The sequence links TRBV5-5 to TRBJ2-7; the D gene lacks a confident call. Sequencing used PBMCs. This receptor was identified in a man aged 35 to 55 in good health and CMV-seronegative. The encoded CDR3 is CASRQDYEQYF. The DNA sequence follows: TGTGCCAGCCGCCAGGACTACGAGCAGTACTTC.